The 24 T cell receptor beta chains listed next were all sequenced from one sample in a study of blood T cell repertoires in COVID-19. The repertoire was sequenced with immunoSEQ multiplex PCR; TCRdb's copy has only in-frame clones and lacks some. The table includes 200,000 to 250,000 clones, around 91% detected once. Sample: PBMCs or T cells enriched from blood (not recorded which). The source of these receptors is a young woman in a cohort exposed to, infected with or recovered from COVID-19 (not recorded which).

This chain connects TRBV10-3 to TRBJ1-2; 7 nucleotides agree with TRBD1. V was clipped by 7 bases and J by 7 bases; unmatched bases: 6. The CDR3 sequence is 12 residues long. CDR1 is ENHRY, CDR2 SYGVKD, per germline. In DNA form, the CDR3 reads TGTGCCATCAACCATGACAGGGTTGGCTACACCTTC. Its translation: CAINHDRVGYTF.

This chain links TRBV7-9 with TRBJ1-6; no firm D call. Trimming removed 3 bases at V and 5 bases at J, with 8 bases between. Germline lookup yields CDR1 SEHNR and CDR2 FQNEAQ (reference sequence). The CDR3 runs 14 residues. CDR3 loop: CASSFSPDNSPLHF. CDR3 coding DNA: TGTGCCAGCAGCTTCAGTCCTGATAATTCACCCCTCCACTTT.

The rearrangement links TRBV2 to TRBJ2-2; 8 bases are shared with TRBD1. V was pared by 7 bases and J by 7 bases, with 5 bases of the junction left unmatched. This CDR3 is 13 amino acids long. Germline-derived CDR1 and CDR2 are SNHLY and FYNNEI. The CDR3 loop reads CASNQGAGGELFF. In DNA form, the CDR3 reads TGTGCCAGCAATCAGGGGGCCGGCGGGGAGCTGTTTTTT.

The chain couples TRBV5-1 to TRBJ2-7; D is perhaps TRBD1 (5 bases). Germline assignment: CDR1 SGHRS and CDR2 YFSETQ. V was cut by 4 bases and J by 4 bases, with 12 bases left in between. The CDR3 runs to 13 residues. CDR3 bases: TGCGCCAGCAGCGTCTCCGACAGTTACGAGCAGTACTTC. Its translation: CASSVSDSYEQYF.

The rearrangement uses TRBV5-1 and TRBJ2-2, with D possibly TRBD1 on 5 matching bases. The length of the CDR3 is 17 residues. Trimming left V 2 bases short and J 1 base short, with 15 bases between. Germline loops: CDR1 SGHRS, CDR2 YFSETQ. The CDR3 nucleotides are TGCGCCAGCAGCTTTGGGCCGGAAACAGGGAACACCGGGGAGCTGTTTTTT. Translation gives CASSFGPETGNTGELFF.

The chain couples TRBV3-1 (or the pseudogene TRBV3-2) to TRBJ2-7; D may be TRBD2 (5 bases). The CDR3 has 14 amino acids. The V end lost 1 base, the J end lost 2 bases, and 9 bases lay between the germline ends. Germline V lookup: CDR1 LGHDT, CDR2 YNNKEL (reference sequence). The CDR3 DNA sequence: TGTGCCAGCAGCCAAGTGGCGGGCACCTACGAGCAGTACTTC. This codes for CASSQVAGTYEQYF.

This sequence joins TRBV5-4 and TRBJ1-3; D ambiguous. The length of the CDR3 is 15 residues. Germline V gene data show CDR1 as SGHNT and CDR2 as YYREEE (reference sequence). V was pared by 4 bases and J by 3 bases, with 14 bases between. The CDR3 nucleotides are TGTGCCAGCAGCGCCGCGCCCCGGGGTGGAAACACCATATATTTT. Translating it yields CASSAAPRGGNTIYF.

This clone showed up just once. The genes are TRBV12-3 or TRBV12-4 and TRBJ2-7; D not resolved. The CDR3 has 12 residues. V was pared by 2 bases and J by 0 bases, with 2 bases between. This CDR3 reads CASSLHSYEQYF. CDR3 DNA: TGTGCCAGCAGTTTACACTCCTACGAGCAGTACTTC.

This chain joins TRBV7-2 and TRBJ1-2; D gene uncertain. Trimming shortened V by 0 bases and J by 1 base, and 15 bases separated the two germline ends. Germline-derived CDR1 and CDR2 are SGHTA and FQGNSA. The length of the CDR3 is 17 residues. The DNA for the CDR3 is TGTGCCAGCAGCTTAGCGCTCTACCTTGCCGGTAACTATGGCTACACCTTC. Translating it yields CASSLALYLAGNYGYTF.

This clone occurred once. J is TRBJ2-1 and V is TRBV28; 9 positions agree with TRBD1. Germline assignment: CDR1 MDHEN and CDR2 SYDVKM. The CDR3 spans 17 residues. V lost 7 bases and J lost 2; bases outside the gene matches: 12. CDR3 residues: CASKPSWGQGTYNEQFF. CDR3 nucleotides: TGTGCCAGCAAACCCTCGTGGGGACAGGGCACCTACAATGAGCAGTTCTTC.

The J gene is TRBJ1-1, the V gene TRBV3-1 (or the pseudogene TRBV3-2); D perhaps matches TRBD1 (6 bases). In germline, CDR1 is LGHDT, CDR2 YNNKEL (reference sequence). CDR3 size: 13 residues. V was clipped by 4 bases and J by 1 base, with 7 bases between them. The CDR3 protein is CASSPGENTEAFF. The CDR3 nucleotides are TGTGCCAGCAGCCCAGGGGAGAACACTGAAGCTTTCTTT.

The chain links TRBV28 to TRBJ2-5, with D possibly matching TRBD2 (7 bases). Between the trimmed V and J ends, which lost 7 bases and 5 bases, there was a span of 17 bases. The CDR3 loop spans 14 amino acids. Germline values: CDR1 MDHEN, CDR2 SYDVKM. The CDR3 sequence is CASNLGGPGETQYF. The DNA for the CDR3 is TGTGCCAGCAACCTCGGGGGGCCGGGGGAGACCCAGTACTTC.

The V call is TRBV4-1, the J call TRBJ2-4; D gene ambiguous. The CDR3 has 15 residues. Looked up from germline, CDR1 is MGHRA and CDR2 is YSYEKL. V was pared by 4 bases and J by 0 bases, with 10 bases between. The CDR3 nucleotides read TGCGCCAGCAGCCCTCCCCTAATAGCCAAAAACATTCAGTACTTC. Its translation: CASSPPLIAKNIQYF.

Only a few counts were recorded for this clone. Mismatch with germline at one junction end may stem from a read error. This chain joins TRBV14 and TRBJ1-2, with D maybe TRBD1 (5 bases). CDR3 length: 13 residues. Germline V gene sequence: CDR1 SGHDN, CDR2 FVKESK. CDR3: CASSQQGLYRYTF. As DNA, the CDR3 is TGTGCCAGCAGCCAACAGGGTCTCTATCGCTACACCTTC.

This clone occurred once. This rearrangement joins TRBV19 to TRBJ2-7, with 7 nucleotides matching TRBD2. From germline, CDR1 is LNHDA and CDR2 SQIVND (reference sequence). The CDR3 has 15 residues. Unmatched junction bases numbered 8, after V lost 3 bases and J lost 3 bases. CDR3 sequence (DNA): TGTGCCAGTAGTATTGGGTCGGGCGGGGGCTACGAGCAGTACTTC. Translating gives CASSIGSGGGYEQYF. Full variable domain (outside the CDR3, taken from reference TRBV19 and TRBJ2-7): DGGITQSPKYLFRKEGQNVTLSCEQNLNHDAMYWYRQDPGQGLRLIYYSQIVNDFQKGDIAEGYSVSREKKESFPLTVTSAQKNPTAFYLCASSIGSGGGYEQYFGPGTRLTVT.

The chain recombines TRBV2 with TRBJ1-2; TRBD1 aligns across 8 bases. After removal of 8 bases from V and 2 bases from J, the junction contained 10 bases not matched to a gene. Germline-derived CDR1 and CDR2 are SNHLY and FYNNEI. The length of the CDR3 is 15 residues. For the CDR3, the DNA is TGTGCCAGCCTAGAGGAAGACAGGGGAAACTATGGCTACACCTTC. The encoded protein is CASLEEDRGNYGYTF.

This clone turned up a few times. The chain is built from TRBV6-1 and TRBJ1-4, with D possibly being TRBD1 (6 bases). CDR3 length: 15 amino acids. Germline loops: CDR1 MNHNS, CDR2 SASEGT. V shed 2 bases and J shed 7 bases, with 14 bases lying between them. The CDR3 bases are TGTGCCAGCAGTGAATTGGCAGGGGAGACTGAAAAACTGTTTTTT. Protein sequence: CASSELAGETEKLFF.

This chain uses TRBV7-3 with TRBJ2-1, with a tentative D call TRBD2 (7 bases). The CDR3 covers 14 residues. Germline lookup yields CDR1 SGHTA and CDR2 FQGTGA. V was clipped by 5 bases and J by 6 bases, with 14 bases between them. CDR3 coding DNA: TGTGCCAGCAGCGAAAGGGGGGGACTCAATGAGCAGTTCTTC. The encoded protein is CASSERGGLNEQFF. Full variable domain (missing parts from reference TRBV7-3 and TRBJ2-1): GAGVSQTPSNKVTEKGKYVELRCDPISGHTALYWYRQSLGQGPEFLIYFQGTGAADDSGLPNDRFFAVRPEGSVSTLKIQRTERGDSAVYLCASSERGGLNEQFFGPGTRLTVL.

CDR3 loop: CASSEILGLADNEQFF. CDR3 DNA: TGTGCCAGCAGTGAAATCTTGGGACTAGCGGACAATGAGCAGTTCTTC. The chain joins TRBV6-1 to TRBJ2-1; 11 positions agree with TRBD2. With 2 bases clipped from V and 5 bases from J, the junction kept 5 bases outside the gene matches. CDR1 is MNHNS, CDR2 SASEGT, per germline. The CDR3 spans 16 residues.

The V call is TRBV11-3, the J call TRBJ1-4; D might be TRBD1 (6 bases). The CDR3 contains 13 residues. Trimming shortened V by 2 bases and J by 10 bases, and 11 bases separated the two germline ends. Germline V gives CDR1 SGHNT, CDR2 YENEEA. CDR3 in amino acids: CASSLSARGKLFF. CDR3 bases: TGTGCCAGCAGCTTAAGCGCCAGGGGAAAACTGTTTTTT. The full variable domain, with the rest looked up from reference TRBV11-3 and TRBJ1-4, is EAGVVQSPRYKIIEKKQPVAFWCNPISGHNTLYWYLQNLGQGPELLIRYENEEAVDDSQLPKDRFSAERLKGVDSTLKIQPAELGDSAVYLCASSLSARGKLFFGSGTQLSVL.

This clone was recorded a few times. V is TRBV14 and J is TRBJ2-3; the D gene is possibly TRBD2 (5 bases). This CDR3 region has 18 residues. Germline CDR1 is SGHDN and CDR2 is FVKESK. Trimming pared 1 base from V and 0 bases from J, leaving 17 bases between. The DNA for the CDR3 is TGTGCCAGCAGCCAAGGATTTTGGGTGGGGAGAAGCACAGATACGCAGTATTTT. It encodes CASSQGFWVGRSTDTQYF.

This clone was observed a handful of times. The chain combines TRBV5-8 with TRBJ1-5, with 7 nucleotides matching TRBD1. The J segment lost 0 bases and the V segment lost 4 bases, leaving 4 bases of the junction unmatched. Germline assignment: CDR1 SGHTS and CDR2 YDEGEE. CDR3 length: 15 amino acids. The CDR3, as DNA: TGTGCCAGCAGCGTACAGGGGTATAGCAATCAGCCCCAGCATTTT. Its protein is CASSVQGYSNQPQHF.

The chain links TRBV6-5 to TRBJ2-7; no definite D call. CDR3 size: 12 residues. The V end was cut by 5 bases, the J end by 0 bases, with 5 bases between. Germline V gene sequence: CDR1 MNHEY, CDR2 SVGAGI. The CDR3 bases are TGTGCCAGCAGTATAGCCTCCTACGAGCAGTACTTC. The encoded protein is CASSIASYEQYF.

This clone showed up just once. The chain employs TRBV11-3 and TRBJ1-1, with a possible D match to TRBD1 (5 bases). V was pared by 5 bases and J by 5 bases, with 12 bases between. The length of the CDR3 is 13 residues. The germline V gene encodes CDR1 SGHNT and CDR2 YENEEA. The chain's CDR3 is CASSRTSGTEAFF. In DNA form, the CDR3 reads TGTGCCAGCAGCAGAACCTCAGGGACTGAAGCTTTCTTT.